The T cell receptor (beta chain) described here comes from a study of a mutant IDH1 vaccine in newly diagnosed glioma. Study in general: The earlier regimen, radiotherapy, temozolomide, or both, was most often both.

The time point was: baseline, week 1 (first vaccination visit). Sample treatment: pre-vaccination baseline after standard-of-care therapy. The astrocytomas were IDH1-mutant, ATRX-negative, and WHO grade 3 or 4. Sequenced by immunoSEQ multiplex PCR; TCRdb stores in-frame clones only, minus some. The data hold around 89,000 clones, with around 82% observed a single time. This CDR3 is 14 amino acids long. With V trimmed by 8 bases and J by 2 bases, 6 bases remained unmatched. The germline V gene has CDR1 SNHLY and CDR2 FYNNEI. Material: PBMCs, obtained from a glioma patient treated with radiotherapy, temozolomide or both. This chain links TRBV2 with TRBJ1-5, with 7 bases aligning to TRBD1. The TCR was taken from a woman between 50 and 59 years old with glioma. CDR3: CASATGTGNQPQHF. In DNA, the CDR3 is TGTGCCAGCGCAACTGGGACAGGCAATCAGCCCCAGCATTTT.